This entry describes one T cell receptor (beta chain). Donors were healthy HIV-negative adults without recent acute infections or vaccinations. The CDR3 runs 17 residues. This record comes from a study of shared clonotypes between healthy human individuals. Per the original methods: Filtering differed for immunoSEQ, which gave only junction sequences without quality scores. Here immunoSEQ multiplex PCR was the method, and the copy in TCRdb shows in-frame clones only, minus some. From that table come the V and J calls and clone size; the DNA was used to work out D and trimming. The table has some 1,600,000 clones, 95% to 99% seen once.

The V and J genes are TRBV21-1 and TRBJ2-3; TRBD2 was called by the table and not checked on the DNA. TRBV21-1 is designated a pseudogene. What was sequenced was naive CD4+ T cells sorted from blood. Subset specified: CD45RA+ positively selected. The TCR comes from a man aged 25-40 years in good health. Here the CDR3 DNA reads TGTGCCAGCAACCCGGAAAACGGGACTAGAAGCACAGATACGCAGTATTTT. It translates to CASNPENGTRSTDTQYF.